The 17 T cell receptor beta chains below all came from one sample that was sequenced in a study of T cell responses to AZD1222 COVID-19 vaccine. Repertoires were generated with immunoSEQ multiplex PCR, while TCRdb's copy carries only in-frame clones and drops some. The sample contains about 120,000 clones, 70% to 85% of which appear only once. Sequenced material: peripheral blood, taken on day 0 of AZD1222 vaccination. All receptors derive from an adult in good health.

J is TRBJ1-2 and V is TRBV21-1; the table's TRBD1 call for D was not verified on the DNA. TRBV21-1 is shown as a pseudogene. This CDR3 spans 13 amino acids. CDR3 coding DNA: TGTGCCGTCCCCAGGGGCGGGTACTATGGCTACACCTTC. Protein product: CAVPRGGYYGYTF.

The rearrangement joins TRBV27 to TRBJ2-1; D may be TRBD1 or TRBD2 (5 bases each). This CDR3 comprises 14 residues. Germline V gene data show CDR1 as MNHEY and CDR2 as SMNVEV (reference sequence). V was clipped by 4 bases and J by 9 bases, with 16 bases between them. This CDR3 reads CASSSERGYSEQFF. Here the CDR3 DNA reads TGTGCCAGCAGTTCGGAGAGGGGCTATAGTGAGCAGTTCTTC.

The chain joins TRBV5-1 to TRBJ1-2; D may be TRBD1 (6 bases). The CDR3 is 15 residues long. Trimming left V 4 bases short and J 2 bases short, with 15 bases between. Per germline, CDR1 SGHRS and CDR2 YFSETQ. CDR3 region: CASSHGGASNYGYTF. Written as DNA, the CDR3 is TGCGCCAGCAGCCATGGGGGCGCCTCGAACTATGGCTACACCTTC.

The chain links TRBV9 to TRBJ2-3; no clear D. Germline V gene data show CDR1 as SGDLS and CDR2 as YYNGEE. CDR3 length: 13 residues. Trimming pared 0 bases from V and 4 bases from J, leaving 6 bases between. CDR3 coding DNA: TGTGCCAGCAGCGTAGACGGATCAGATACGCAGTATTTT. It is translated as CASSVDGSDTQYF.

The CDR3 nucleotides read TGTGCCAGCAGCTTAGCAGGGGGTAATCAGCCCCAGCATTTT. Translating gives CASSLAGGNQPQHF. The chain employs TRBV7-9 and TRBJ1-5; D possibly corresponds to TRBD1 (6 bases). The CDR3 has 14 amino acids. Trimming stripped 0 bases from V and 4 bases from J, with 7 bases between. The germline V gene encodes CDR1 SEHNR and CDR2 FQNEAQ (reference sequence).

This clone occurred once. The chain uses TRBV7-2 and TRBJ2-2, with D perhaps given as TRBD1 or TRBD2 (5 bases each). The CDR3 has 15 amino acids. Germline V gives CDR1 SGHTA, CDR2 FQGNSA. V was trimmed by 6 bases and J by 3 bases, leaving 14 bases between them. This CDR3 reads CASRFLRGDTGELFF. In nucleotides, the CDR3 is TGTGCCAGCAGGTTCCTCAGAGGGGACACCGGGGAGCTGTTTTTT.

Concerning this clone itself: An end of the junction differs from the germline gene, which may be a read error. The genes are TRBV6-1 and TRBJ2-1; 11 bases match TRBD2. CDR1 is MNHNS and CDR2 is SASEGT in the germline V gene. This CDR3 comprises 15 residues. The CDR3 coding sequence is TGTGCCAGCGGTGATAGCGGGGGGGGCTACAATGAGCAGTTCTTC. Protein sequence: CASGDSGGGYNEQFF.

This clone has only a few counts. The chain uses TRBV5-6 and TRBJ1-5; D gene ambiguous. Deletions cut 4 bases from V and 3 bases from J, with 14 bases between. Looked up from germline, CDR1 is SGHDT and CDR2 is YYEEEE. The CDR3 contains 15 residues. CDR3: CASSHWPGNNQPQHF. In DNA form, the CDR3 reads TGTGCCAGCAGCCATTGGCCGGGGAACAATCAGCCCCAGCATTTT.

The chain combines TRBV4-2 with TRBJ1-4, with TRBD1 matching over 9 bases. Germline assignment: CDR1 LGHNA and CDR2 YNFKEQ. CDR3 length: 15 residues. The trim removed 0 bases at V and 8 bases at J, leaving 4 bases unmatched. The CDR3 is CASSQEQGAGEKLFF. CDR3 sequence (DNA): TGTGCCAGCAGCCAAGAACAGGGGGCTGGAGAAAAACTGTTTTTT.

This clone was seen only once. The chain combines TRBV28 with TRBJ2-1, with a tentative D call TRBD1 (6 bases). Trimming took 10 bases from V and 3 from J, leaving 22 bases between them. The CDR3 runs to 16 residues. CDR1 MDHEN and CDR2 SYDVKM come from the germline V gene. This CDR3 reads CAITDSSGTLYNEQFF. The CDR3 region has the DNA TGTGCCATAACGGACAGCTCGGGAACTCTCTACAATGAGCAGTTCTTC. Variable domain in full (rest from reference TRBV28 and TRBJ2-1): DVKVTQSSRYLVKRTGEKVFLECVQDMDHENMFWYRQDPGLGLRLIYFSYDVKMKEKGDIPEGYSVSREKKERFSLILESASTNQTSMYLCAITDSSGTLYNEQFFGPGTRLTVL.

V and J are TRBV2 and TRBJ2-3; D is unresolved. This CDR3 is built from 15 residues. Trimming removed 2 bases at V and 2 bases at J, with 11 bases between. The germline CDR1 and CDR2 sequences are SNHLY and FYNNEI. For the CDR3, the DNA is TGTGCCAGCAGTGAATTTGGCGGATACACAGATACGCAGTATTTT. This translates into CASSEFGGYTDTQYF.

The rearrangement joins TRBV25-1 to TRBJ2-5, with TRBD1 identical over 9 bases. Germline CDR1 is MGHDK and CDR2 is SYGVNS. The length of the CDR3 is 16 residues. With V trimmed by 4 bases and J by 5 bases, 11 bases remained unmatched. CDR3 loop: CASSASPGQGVETQYF. In nucleotides, the CDR3 is TGTGCCAGCAGTGCGAGTCCGGGACAGGGTGTGGAGACCCAGTACTTC.

This chain connects TRBV29-1 to TRBJ1-4; tentatively, D is TRBD1 (6 bases). Germline values: CDR1 SQVTM, CDR2 ANQGSEA. Trimming left V 6 bases short and J 8 bases short, with 16 bases between. The CDR3 length is 13 residues. The CDR3 bases are TGCAGCGTCCTTGGGGGGGGCGAGGAAAAACTGTTTTTT. Amino acid sequence: CSVLGGGEEKLFF.

V is TRBV2 and J is TRBJ1-6, with 10 bases fitting TRBD1. After removal of 10 bases from V and 7 bases from J, the junction contained 4 bases not matched to a gene. Germline V lookup: CDR1 SNHLY, CDR2 FYNNEI. The CDR3 consists of 13 residues. CDR3 DNA sequence: TGTGCCACCTGGGGACAGGGGAATTCACCCCTCCACTTT. Translation gives CATWGQGNSPLHF.

The V call is TRBV12-3 or TRBV12-4, the J call TRBJ1-2; D is ambiguous. The length of the CDR3 is 13 residues. The V gene lost 2 bases and the J gene lost 3 bases, with 7 bases spanning the gap. The CDR3 DNA follows: TGTGCCAGCAGTTTAAGTCAGCACTATGGCTACACCTTC. It specifies CASSLSQHYGYTF.

The chain uses TRBV19 and TRBJ1-6; 9 bases align to TRBD1. V was clipped by 5 bases and J by 7 bases; unmatched bases: 3. Germline CDR1 LNHDA, CDR2 SQIVND (reference sequence). CDR3 length equals 14 residues. The CDR3 coding sequence is TGTGCCAGTAGTGGGGGACAGGGAAATTCACCCCTCCACTTT. Protein: CASSGGQGNSPLHF.

This rearrangement joins TRBV2 to TRBJ2-5; 9 bases line up with TRBD2. V shed 8 bases, J shed 2 bases, and the junction held 9 bases outside the gene matches. In germline, CDR1 is SNHLY, CDR2 FYNNEI. CDR3 size: 15 residues. The CDR3 spells CASLRLAGLQETQYF. CDR3 coding DNA: TGTGCCAGCCTACGGCTAGCGGGGCTACAAGAGACCCAGTACTTC.